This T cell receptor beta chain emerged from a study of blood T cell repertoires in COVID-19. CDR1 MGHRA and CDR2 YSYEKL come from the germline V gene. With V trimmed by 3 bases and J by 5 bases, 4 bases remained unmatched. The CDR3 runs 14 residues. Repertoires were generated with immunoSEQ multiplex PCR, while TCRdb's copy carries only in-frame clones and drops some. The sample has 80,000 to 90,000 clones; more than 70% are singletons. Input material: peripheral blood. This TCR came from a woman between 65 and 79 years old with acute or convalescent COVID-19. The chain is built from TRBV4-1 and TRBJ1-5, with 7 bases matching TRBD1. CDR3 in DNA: TGCGCCAGCAGCCACACAGGGGATCATCAGCCCCAGCATTTT. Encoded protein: CASSHTGDHQPQHF.